These 6 T cell receptor beta chains were all obtained from the same sample, sequenced in a study of CD8 T cells in ankylosing spondylitis. Study-level findings and limits: What seemed typical of ankylosing spondylitis blood was a TCR beta motif built from several highly homologous variants.

TCRdb independently ran MiXCR on the 5' RACE reads; one entry per CDR3 protein. The sample holds 670,000 or so distinct CDR3 sequences, 19% seen once. Their specific antigens are unknown. Sequences were obtained from blood, either unsorted or a sorted T cell fraction (not recorded which). The receptors shown here come from a male donor with ankylosing spondylitis.

This chain connects TRBV21-1 to TRBJ2-3; the table names TRBD1, a call not compared with the DNA. TRBV21-1 is classified as a pseudogene. CDR3 length: 14 amino acids. The CDR3 loop is CASSNTGGPDTQYF. DNA for the CDR3: TGTGCCAGCAGCAATACGGGGGGCCCAGATACGCAGTATTTT.

The J gene is TRBJ2-5, the V gene TRBV13; D perhaps matches TRBD1 (5 bases). Trimming stripped 6 bases from V and 5 bases from J, with 19 bases between. From germline, CDR1 is PRHDT and CDR2 FYEKMQ (reference sequence). The CDR3 spans 15 residues. CDR3 region: CASSYQGSKGETQYF. Written as DNA, the CDR3 is TGTGCCAGCAGTTACCAGGGTTCTAAGGGTGAGACCCAGTACTTC.

The chain carries TRBV2 and TRBJ2-3; TRBD1 is a possible D gene (5 bases). The CDR3 runs to 16 residues. Germline V gives CDR1 SNHLY, CDR2 FYNNEI. Trimming took off 3 bases at V and 1 base at J, with 14 bases between the two ends. DNA for the CDR3: TGTGCCAGCAGTGAGGAAAGGGGCGCTGGCACAGATACGCAGTATTTT. Translated, it gives CASSEERGAGTDTQYF.

The V gene is TRBV5-1, the J gene TRBJ1-1; D call uncertain. The length of the CDR3 is 14 residues. Trimming cost V 0 bases and J 1 base, with 7 bases left between them. Germline CDR1 SGHRS, CDR2 YFSETQ. CDR3 loop: CASSLEVSNTEAFF. The CDR3 DNA reads TGCGCCAGCAGCTTGGAGGTATCGAACACTGAAGCTTTCTTT.

The rearrangement links TRBV9 to TRBJ2-3; 7 positions agree with TRBD2. Germline values: CDR1 SGDLS, CDR2 YYNGEE. CDR3 length equals 18 residues. V shed 1 base and J 1 base; nucleotides not matched to a gene: 12. CDR3 loop: CASSVYDGGGDRTDTQYF. Written as DNA, the CDR3 is TGTGCCAGCAGCGTATACGACGGGGGAGGGGACCGCACAGATACGCAGTATTTT.

This clonotype was counted many times. This rearrangement joins TRBV12-3 or TRBV12-4 to TRBJ1-1, with unresolved D. The CDR3 is 15 amino acids. The V gene lost 6 bases and the J gene lost 1 base, with 15 bases spanning the gap. The CDR3 here is CASSHTPGGNTEAFF. The CDR3 nucleotides read TGTGCCAGCAGCCATACCCCGGGAGGGAACACTGAAGCTTTCTTT.